Included here is one T cell receptor (beta chain) sequence, with context. The antigen is unknown. The repertoire was sequenced with immunoSEQ multiplex PCR; TCRdb's copy has only in-frame clones and lacks some. The repertoire holds nearly 85,000 clones, with 75% to 90% as singletons. The sample comes from a study of OX40 agonist ivuxolimab in advanced cancers. Study as a whole: Every 2 weeks, patients received ivuxolimab intravenously, dosed at 0.01 to 10 mg/kg. Of the participants, approximately 36% had some prior anti-PD-1, anti-PD-L1 or anti-CTLA-4 therapy, which was allowed.

Study-wide points: The study found among the lowest clonal expansion in partial responders at 0.1-3.0 mg/kg.

This CDR3 region has 14 residues. Trimming removed 8 bases from V and 6 bases from J, with 20 bases in between. CDR1 is MNHNS, CDR2 SASEGT, per germline. Blood was sampled at baseline, cycle 4 day 1, and cycle 7 day 1. The source is an adult with an advanced solid tumor such as melanoma, head and neck, liver or kidney cancer. The V and J genes are TRBV6-1 and TRBJ2-7, with a weak D call TRBD2 (5 bases). The input for sequencing was CD4+ or CD8+ T cells sorted from blood, taken in a trial of the OX40 agonist ivuxolimab. The CDR3 coding sequence is TGTGCCAGCCAAGTCGTATACCAGAGGGTCGAGCAGTACTTC. Protein: CASQVVYQRVEQYF.